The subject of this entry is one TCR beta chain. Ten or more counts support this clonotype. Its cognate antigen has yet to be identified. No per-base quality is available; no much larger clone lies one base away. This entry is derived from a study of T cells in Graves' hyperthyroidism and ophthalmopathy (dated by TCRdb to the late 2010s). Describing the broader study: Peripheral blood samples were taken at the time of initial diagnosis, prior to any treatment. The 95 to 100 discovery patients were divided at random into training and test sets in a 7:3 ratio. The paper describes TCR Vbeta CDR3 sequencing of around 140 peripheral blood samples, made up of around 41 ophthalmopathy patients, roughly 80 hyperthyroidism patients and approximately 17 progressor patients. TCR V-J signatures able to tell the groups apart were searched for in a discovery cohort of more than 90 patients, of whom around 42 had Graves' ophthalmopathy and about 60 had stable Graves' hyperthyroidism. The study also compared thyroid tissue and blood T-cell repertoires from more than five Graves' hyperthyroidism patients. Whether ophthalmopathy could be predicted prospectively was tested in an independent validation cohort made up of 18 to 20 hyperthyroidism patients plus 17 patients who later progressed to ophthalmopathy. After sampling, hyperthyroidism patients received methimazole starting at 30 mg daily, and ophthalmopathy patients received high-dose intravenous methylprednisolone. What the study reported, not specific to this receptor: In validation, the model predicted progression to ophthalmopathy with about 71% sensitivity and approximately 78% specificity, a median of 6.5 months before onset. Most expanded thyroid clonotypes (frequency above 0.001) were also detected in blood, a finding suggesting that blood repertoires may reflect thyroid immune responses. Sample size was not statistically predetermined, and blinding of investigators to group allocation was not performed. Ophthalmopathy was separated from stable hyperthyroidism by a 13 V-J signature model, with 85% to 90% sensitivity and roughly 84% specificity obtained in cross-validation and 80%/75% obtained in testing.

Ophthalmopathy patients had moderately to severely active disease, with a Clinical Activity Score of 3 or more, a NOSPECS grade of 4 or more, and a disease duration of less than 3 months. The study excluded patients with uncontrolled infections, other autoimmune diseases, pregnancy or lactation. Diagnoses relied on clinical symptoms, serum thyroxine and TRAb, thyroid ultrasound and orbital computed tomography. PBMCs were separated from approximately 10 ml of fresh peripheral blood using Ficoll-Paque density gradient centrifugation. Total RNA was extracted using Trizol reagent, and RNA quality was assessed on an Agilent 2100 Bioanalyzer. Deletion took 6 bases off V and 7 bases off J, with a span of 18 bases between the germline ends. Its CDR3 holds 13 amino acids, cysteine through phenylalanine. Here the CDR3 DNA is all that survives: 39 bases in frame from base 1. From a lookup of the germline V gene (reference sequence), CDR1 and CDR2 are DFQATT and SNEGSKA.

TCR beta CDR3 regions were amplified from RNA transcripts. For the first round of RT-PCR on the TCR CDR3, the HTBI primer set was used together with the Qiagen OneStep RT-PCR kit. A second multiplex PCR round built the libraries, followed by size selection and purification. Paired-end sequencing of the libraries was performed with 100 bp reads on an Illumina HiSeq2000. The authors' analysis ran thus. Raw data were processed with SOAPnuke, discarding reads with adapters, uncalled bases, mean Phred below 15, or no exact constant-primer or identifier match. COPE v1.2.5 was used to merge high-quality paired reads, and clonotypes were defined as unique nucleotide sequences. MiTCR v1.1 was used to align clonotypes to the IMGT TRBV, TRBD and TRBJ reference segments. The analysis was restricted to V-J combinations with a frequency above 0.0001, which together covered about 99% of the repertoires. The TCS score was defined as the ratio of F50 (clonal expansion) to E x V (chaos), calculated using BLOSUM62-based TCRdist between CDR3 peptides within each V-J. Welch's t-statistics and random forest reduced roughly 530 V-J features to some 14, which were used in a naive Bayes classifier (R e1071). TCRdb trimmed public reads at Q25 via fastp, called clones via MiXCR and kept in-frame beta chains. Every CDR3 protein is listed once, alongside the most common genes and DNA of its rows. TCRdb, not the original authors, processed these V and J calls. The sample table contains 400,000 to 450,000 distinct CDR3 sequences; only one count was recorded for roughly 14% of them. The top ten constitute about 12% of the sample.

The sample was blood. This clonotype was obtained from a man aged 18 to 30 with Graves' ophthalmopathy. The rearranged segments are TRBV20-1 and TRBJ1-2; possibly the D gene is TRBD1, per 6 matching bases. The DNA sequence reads TGCAGTGCCAGCGGCCAGGGGACGGGTGGCTACACCTTC. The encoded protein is CSASGQGTGGYTF.